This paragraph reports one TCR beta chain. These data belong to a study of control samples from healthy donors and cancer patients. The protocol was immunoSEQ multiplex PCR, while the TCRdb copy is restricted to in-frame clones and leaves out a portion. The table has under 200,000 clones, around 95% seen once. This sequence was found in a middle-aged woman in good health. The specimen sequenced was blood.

The CDR3 loop reads CASGWLNSPLHF. CDR3 DNA sequence: TGTGCTAGTGGTTGGCTGAATTCACCCCTCCACTTT. The V gene is TRBV12-5, the J gene TRBJ1-6, with D unresolved. The CDR3 covers 12 residues. V lost 4 bases to trimming and J lost 7 bases, with 5 bases between them. Germline values: CDR1 LGHNT, CDR2 FRNRAP.